This TCR beta chain was found in a study of T cell repertoires in cytomegalovirus infection. Study at large: Epitope selection comprised recently identified HLA-C-restricted CMV epitopes and well-studied HLA-B-restricted CMV epitopes. Overall study results and limits: Clonotype analysis showed dominance of the ex vivo response by HLA-C-restricted CMV-specific TCR beta clonotypes.

TCRdb itself ran the reads through MiXCR, one entry per CDR3 protein. The top ten clones hold around 15% of a sample with approximately 910,000 distinct CDR3 sequences, more than 25% of them seen once. With regard to this clonotype: Its cognate antigen is unknown.

V was cut by 6 bases and J by 3 bases, with 32 bases left in between. Germline V gives CDR1 MDHEN, CDR2 SYDVKM. The CDR3 is 20 residues long. The source was cultured CD8+ T cells from PBMCs, collected from culture after CMV antigen stimulation. The sequence was collected from a human donor in good health (CMV status not recorded). Some clones in this sample may be carry-over from other donors' samples. The rearrangement uses TRBV28 and TRBJ1-2, with D hard to call. CDR3 protein: CASSSLSPIGDWSEDYGYTF. DNA for the CDR3: TGTGCCAGCAGCTCCCTAAGCCCGATCGGGGATTGGAGTGAGGACTATGGCTACACCTTC.